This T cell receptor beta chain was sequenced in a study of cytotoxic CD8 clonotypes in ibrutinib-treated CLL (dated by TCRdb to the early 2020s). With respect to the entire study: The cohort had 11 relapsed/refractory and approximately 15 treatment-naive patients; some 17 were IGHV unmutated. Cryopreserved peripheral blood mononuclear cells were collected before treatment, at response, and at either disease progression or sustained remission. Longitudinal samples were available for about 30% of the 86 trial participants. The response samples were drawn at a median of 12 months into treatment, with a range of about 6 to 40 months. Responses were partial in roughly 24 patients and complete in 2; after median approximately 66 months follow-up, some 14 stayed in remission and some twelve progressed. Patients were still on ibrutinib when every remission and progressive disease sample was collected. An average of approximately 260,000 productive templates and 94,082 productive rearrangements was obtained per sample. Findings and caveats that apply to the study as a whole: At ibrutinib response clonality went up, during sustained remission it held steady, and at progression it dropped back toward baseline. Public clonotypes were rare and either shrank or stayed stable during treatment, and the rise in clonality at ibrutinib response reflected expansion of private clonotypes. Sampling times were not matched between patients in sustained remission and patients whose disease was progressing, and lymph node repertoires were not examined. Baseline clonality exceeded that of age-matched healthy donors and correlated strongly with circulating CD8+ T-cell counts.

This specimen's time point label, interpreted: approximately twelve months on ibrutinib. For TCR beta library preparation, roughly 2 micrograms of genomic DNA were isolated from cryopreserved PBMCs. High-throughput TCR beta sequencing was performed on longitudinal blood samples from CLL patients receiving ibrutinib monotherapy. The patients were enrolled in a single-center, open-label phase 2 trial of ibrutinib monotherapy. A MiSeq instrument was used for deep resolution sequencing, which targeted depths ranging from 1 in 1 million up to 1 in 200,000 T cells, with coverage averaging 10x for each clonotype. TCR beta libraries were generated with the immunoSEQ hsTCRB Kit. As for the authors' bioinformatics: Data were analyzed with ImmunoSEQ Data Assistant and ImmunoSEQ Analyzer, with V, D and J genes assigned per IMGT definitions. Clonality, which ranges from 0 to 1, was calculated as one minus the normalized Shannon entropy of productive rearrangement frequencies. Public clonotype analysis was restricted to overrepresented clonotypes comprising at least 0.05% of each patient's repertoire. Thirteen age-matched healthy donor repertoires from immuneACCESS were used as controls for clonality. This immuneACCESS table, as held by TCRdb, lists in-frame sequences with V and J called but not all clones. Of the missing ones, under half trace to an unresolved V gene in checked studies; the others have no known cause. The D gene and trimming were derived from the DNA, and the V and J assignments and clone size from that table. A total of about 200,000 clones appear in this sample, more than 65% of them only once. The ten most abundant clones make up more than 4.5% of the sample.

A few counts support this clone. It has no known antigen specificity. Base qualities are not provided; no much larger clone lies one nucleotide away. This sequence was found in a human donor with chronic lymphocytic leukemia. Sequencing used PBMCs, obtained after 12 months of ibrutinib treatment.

The CDR3 sequence is CASSPDLGYTF. The DNA is as follows: TGTGCCAGCTCGCCCGATCTTGGCTACACCTTC. The sequence is built from TRBV2 and TRBJ1-2; too little of a D gene remains to name it. The germline V gene supplies CDR1 SNHLY and CDR2 FYNNEI. V drops 8 bases and J drops 7 bases, leaving 11 bases in between. The CDR3 runs 11 amino acids, cysteine and phenylalanine included. Just CDR3 DNA is preserved here, 33 bases in frame from base 1.